The clone carrying this T cell receptor beta chain was observed a handful of times. The V segment lost 3 bases and the J segment 7 bases; nucleotides outside the gene matches: 6. Germline CDR1 MGHRA, CDR2 YSYEKL. CDR3 length: 14 residues. The study recruited people aged 18 to 89 years across roughly 25 US areas. In assigning cohorts, the study relied on participant-reported clinical history. This sample was taken from a study of blood T cell repertoires in COVID-19. Study-wide background: There were acute and convalescent COVID-19 samples, and they came from the United States, Italy and Spain. The analysed material was cDNA or gDNA that came from T cells, B-cell-depleted T cells, or PBMCs.

The protocol was immunoSEQ multiplex PCR, while the TCRdb copy is restricted to in-frame clones and leaves out a portion. The sample lists about 280,000 clones; about 90% were seen once. The sequencing input was PBMCs or T cells enriched from blood (not recorded which). The chain uses TRBV4-1 and TRBJ2-7; 10 positions match TRBD2. The clonotype was recovered from a woman aged 30 to 39 with acute COVID-19. The CDR3 region is CASSHDSGRGEQYF. In DNA form, the CDR3 reads TGCGCCAGCAGCCACGACAGCGGGAGGGGTGAGCAGTACTTC.